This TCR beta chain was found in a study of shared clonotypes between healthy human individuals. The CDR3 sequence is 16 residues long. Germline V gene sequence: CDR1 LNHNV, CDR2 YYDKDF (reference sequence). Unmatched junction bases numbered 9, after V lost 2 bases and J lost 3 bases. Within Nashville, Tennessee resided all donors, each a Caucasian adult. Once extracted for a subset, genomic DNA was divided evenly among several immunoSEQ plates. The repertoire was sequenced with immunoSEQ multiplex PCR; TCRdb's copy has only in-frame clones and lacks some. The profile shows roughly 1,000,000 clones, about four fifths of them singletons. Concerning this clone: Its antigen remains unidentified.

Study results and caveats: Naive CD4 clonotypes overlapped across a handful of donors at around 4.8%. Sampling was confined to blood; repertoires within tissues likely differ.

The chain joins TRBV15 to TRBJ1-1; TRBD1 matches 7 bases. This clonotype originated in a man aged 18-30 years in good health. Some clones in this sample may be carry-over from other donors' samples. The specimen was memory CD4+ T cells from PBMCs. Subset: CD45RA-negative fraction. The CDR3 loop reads CATSRPSGGRYTEAFF. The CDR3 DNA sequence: TGTGCCACCAGCAGACCTTCAGGGGGAAGGTACACTGAAGCTTTCTTT.